The table lists the clone carrying this T cell receptor beta chain with a count of one. The target antigen is unknown. The sample is drawn from a study of T cell responses to AZD1222 COVID-19 vaccine. Background on the study: The study pooled second doses at about 4 or about 12 weeks. Overall study findings and caveats: Donors, mostly white British, included more females; clonal diversity was possibly underestimated.

The germline V gene has CDR1 SGHNT and CDR2 YYREEE (reference sequence). The CDR3 covers 14 residues. Trimming removed 7 bases at V and 0 bases at J, with 11 bases between. Clones were sequenced by immunoSEQ multiplex PCR, and TCRdb holds only the in-frame ones, with some missing. The top ten hold about 8% of the sample, which has roughly 67,000 clones, almost 90% seen once. This clonotype was sampled from an adult in good health. The J gene is TRBJ1-5, the V gene TRBV5-4; D gene uncertain. Sequenced here: peripheral blood, sampled on day 0 of AZD1222 vaccination. The CDR3 is CASSMEGSNQPQHF. The DNA of the CDR3 is TGTGCCAGCTCTATGGAGGGTAGCAATCAGCCCCAGCATTTT.